This is a list of T cell receptor beta chains from one sample in a study of blood T cells in healthy people across ages. TCRdb used MiXCR to reprocess the 5' RACE reads, holding one entry per CDR3 protein. This table has around 1,900,000 distinct CDR3 sequences, more than 35% appearing once. Sequencing used blood. The receptors stem from a human donor in good health. Both conserved end residues are part of each CDR3. D genes are given only for firm matches. Some rows have no size entry. The others give once, few or many, or a class for an expanded clone.

D	size	V	J	DNA	CDR3
NA	NA	TRBV13	TRBJ2-5	TGTGCCAACAGCCTGGACACCCAAGAGACCCAGTACTTC	CANSLDTQETQYF
NA	NA	TRBV6-2/TRBV6-3	TRBJ1-4	TGTGCCAGCAGGAACCGGGACGGGGCCGAAAAACTGTTTTTT	CASRNRDGAEKLFF
TRBD2	NA	TRBV7-3	TRBJ2-1	TGTGCCAGCAGCACCACTGGGGCGGGGGGCCCCCGGGTGTGGAATGAGCAGTTCTTC	CASSTTGAGGPRVWNEQFF
NA	NA	TRBV9	TRBJ1-1	TGTGCCAGCAGCGTAATAGGAGGGTCCACTGAAGCTTTCTTT	CASSVIGGSTEAFF
TRBD1	NA	TRBV7-9	TRBJ1-1	TGTGCCAGCAGCAGACAGGGAGAGAGAACTGAAGCTTTCTTT	CASSRQGERTEAFF
NA	NA	TRBV5-6	TRBJ2-3	TGTGCCAGCAGCTCCCCCACCGGACCTAGCACAGATACGCAGTATTTT	CASSSPTGPSTDTQYF
NA	NA	TRBV7-3	TRBJ2-1	TGTGCCAGCAGCTCAAGGGCCAAGCCTGTAAATGAGCAGTTCTTC	CASSSRAKPVNEQFF
NA	few	TRBV6-2/TRBV6-3	TRBJ2-1	TGTGCCAGCAGACCATCTACAGGGGGGGAGTTCTTC	CASRPSTGGEFF
NA	NA	TRBV12-3/TRBV12-4	TRBJ1-2	TGTGCCAGCAGTTTGGGGGTTTTCAACTATGGCTACACCTTC	CASSLGVFNYGYTF
NA	NA	TRBV20-1	TRBJ2-3	TGCAGTGCTAGAGATGGGCAGCGAAATGCAGATACGCAGTATTTT	CSARDGQRNADTQYF
NA	once	TRBV12-3/TRBV12-4	TRBJ2-1	TGTGCCAGCAGGCCCAGCCAAGGAGGGACAAATGAGCAGTTCTTC	CASRPSQGGTNEQFF
NA	NA	TRBV7-2	TRBJ2-7	TGTGCCAGCGGCCCAAACAGGGTTGGGACTTACTACGAGCAGTACTTC	CASGPNRVGTYYEQYF
TRBD2	NA	TRBV12-3/TRBV12-4	TRBJ2-2	TGTGCCAGCACCATTAGACTAGCGGGGATACTAACCGGGGAGCTGTTTTTT	CASTIRLAGILTGELFF
NA	once	TRBV29-1	TRBJ2-2	TGCAGCGTTGGAGGGGTTTACACCGGGGAGCTGTTTTTT	CSVGGVYTGELFF
NA	NA	TRBV20-1	TRBJ1-2	TGCAGTGCCCTGTTCTATGGCTACACCTTC	CSALFYGYTF
NA	NA	TRBV20-1	TRBJ1-6	TGCAGTGCGGAGAAATCGCGTGGAAATTCACCCCTCCACTTT	CSAEKSRGNSPLHF
TRBD1	NA	TRBV6-6	TRBJ1-1	TGTGCCAGCAGTTCTAATAAACAGGGGAGTGGCACTGAAGCTTTCTTT	CASSSNKQGSGTEAFF
NA	NA	TRBV5-1	TRBJ2-7	TGCGCCAGCAGCTTCATAGCTAGTTACTCCTACGAGCAGTACTTC	CASSFIASYSYEQYF
NA	NA	TRBV7-2	TRBJ1-5	TGTGCCAGCAGCTTCGACCCCACTCAGCCCCAGCATTTT	CASSFDPTQPQHF
NA	few	TRBV20-1	TRBJ1-2	TGCAGTGCTGAACAGGGAGTCAATGGCTACACCTTC	CSAEQGVNGYTF
TRBD2	few	TRBV12-5	TRBJ2-7	TGTGCTAGTGCCCTGCGTGAGGGTAGCGGGGTCTACGAGCAGTACTTC	CASALREGSGVYEQYF
NA	NA	TRBV28	TRBJ2-6	TGTGCCACTACCAGGGGTTCCGGGGCCAACGCCCTGACTTTC	CATTRGSGANALTF
NA	NA	TRBV29-1	TRBJ2-5	TGCAGCGTTGTTCAGGGTTTGGGGGAGACCCAGTACTTC	CSVVQGLGETQYF
TRBD1	few	TRBV15	TRBJ1-1	TGTGCCACGGGACAGGTGAAGGTGAACACTGAAGCTTTCTTT	CATGQVKVNTEAFF
TRBD2	few	TRBV7-3	TRBJ2-5	TGTGCCAGCAGCCCCCGACCAGGGAGGGAGGAGACCCAGTACTTC	CASSPRPGREETQYF
NA	many	TRBV7-2	TRBJ2-3	TGTGCCAGCAGCTTCGGAGTAGGCACAGATACGCAGTATTTT	CASSFGVGTDTQYF
TRBD2	NA	TRBV10-3	TRBJ2-7	TGTGCCATCACATCGGGACTAGCGACCTCCTACGAGCAGTACTTC	CAITSGLATSYEQYF
TRBD1	NA	TRBV5-1	TRBJ2-3	TGCGCCAGCAGCTCATCGGGACAGGGGGCAAATACGCAGTATTTT	CASSSSGQGANTQYF
NA	few	TRBV6-5	TRBJ2-7	TGTGTCAGCAGTTACTCAGGGATTATTTCCTACGGGCAGTACTTC	CVSSYSGIISYGQYF
TRBD1	many	TRBV4-1	TRBJ1-5	TGTGCCAGCAGTCAGGGACAGGGAAATCAGCCCCAGCATTTT	CASSQGQGNQPQHF
TRBD1	NA	TRBV24-1	TRBJ2-5	TGTGCCACCAGTGGTGGGGCAGGGGGCCTCCAAGAGACCCAGTACTTC	CATSGGAGGLQETQYF
TRBD1	NA	TRBV4-1	TRBJ2-7	TGCGCCAGCAGCACACGGGGACAGGGGACCTACGAGCAGTACTTC	CASSTRGQGTYEQYF
NA	NA	TRBV7-6	TRBJ2-1	TGTGCCAGCGCTTTAGGCAGAGGGGGCAATGAGCAGTTCTTC	CASALGRGGNEQFF
NA	few	TRBV13	TRBJ2-7	TGTGCCAGCAGCTTAGGCCGGGCGGGGCCCTACGAGCAGTACTTC	CASSLGRAGPYEQYF
NA	NA	TRBV6-5	TRBJ2-3	TGTGCCAGCAGTTACTCCCGAGGCCACCCAAGGGCCACAGATACGCAGTATTTT	CASSYSRGHPRATDTQYF
NA	NA	TRBV20-1	TRBJ1-5	TGCAGTGCTAGTAGGGGCGCAAGGAATCAGCCCCAGCATTTT	CSASRGARNQPQHF
TRBD2	NA	TRBV13	TRBJ2-1	TGTGCCAGCAGCGAACTAGCGGGGGGCATTTTGGACAATGAGCAGTTCTTC	CASSELAGGILDNEQFF
NA	NA	TRBV2	TRBJ1-5	TGTGCCGCGGGCCTAAACAATCAGCCCCAGCATTTT	CAAGLNNQPQHF
NA	NA	TRBV1	TRBJ1-5	TGCACGAGCAGTCCAGCGCCAGGGAGGCAGCCCCAGCATTTT	CTSSPAPGRQPQHF
TRBD2	NA	TRBV7-9	TRBJ2-3	TGTGCCAGCAGCTATGTCCGGGGGGCAGATACGCAGTATTTT	CASSYVRGADTQYF
TRBD1	NA	TRBV7-9	TRBJ2-7	TGTGCCAGCAGCACATACAGGGGGGCCTACAATGAGCAGTACTTC	CASSTYRGAYNEQYF
NA	NA	TRBV20-1	TRBJ2-7	TGCAATGCTAGTCGGGTGGAAAGCTCCTACGAGCAGTACTTC	CNASRVESSYEQYF
NA	few	TRBV13	TRBJ2-4	TGTGCCAGCAGCTCGGGACCTCTCGGCAAAAACATTCAGTACTTC	CASSSGPLGKNIQYF
NA	NA	TRBV12-3/TRBV12-4	TRBJ2-5	TGTGCCAGCAGTTTAGGAACTAGCAGAGAAGAGACCCAGTACTTC	CASSLGTSREETQYF
TRBD2	NA	TRBV12-3/TRBV12-4	TRBJ2-1	TGTGCCAGCAGTTCGACTAGCGGGGAGATACACTACAATGAGCAGTTCTTC	CASSSTSGEIHYNEQFF
NA	few	TRBV20-1	TRBJ2-3	TGCAGTGCTAGAGATTGGATGTTGAGCCCAGATACGCAGTATTTT	CSARDWMLSPDTQYF
NA	NA	TRBV29-1	TRBJ1-1	TGCAGCATCCGCGACGGGGATATGAACACTGAAGCTTTCTTT	CSIRDGDMNTEAFF
TRBD1	NA	TRBV29-1	TRBJ2-7	TGCAGCGTTGAAGGGGGGACAGGCGAGCAGTACTTC	CSVEGGTGEQYF
TRBD2	few	TRBV4-1	TRBJ2-1	TGCGCCAGCAGCCAAGGCCAGCGGGGGGGCAATGAGCAGTTCTTC	CASSQGQRGGNEQFF
NA	NA	TRBV7-3	TRBJ2-3	TGTGCCAGCAGCACCGACGGGAAAGATACGCAGTATTTT	CASSTDGKDTQYF
NA	few	TRBV20-1	TRBJ2-1	TGCAGTGCTAGTATCTCGGGGAGGCCCTACAATGAGCAGTTCTTC	CSASISGRPYNEQFF
NA	few	TRBV11-3	TRBJ1-2	TGTGCCAGCAGTGGGAGCAGTGTATCCTATGGCTACACCTTC	CASSGSSVSYGYTF
TRBD2	few	TRBV6-1	TRBJ2-1	TGTGCCAGCAGGGGAGGGGAGGCGGGAGTAGTCTACAATGAGCAGTTCTTC	CASRGGEAGVVYNEQFF
NA	once	TRBV20-1	TRBJ1-2	TGCAGTGCCCTCACGGACAGATCTTATGGCTACACCTTC	CSALTDRSYGYTF